This is a list of T cell receptor beta chains from one sample in a study of blood T cell repertoires in COVID-19. Assay used: immunoSEQ multiplex PCR; TCRdb lists only in-frame clones, some missing. The table includes approximately 20,000 clones, approximately 85% detected once. Material for sequencing was peripheral blood. The source is a man of 80 years or more with acute or convalescent COVID-19. The CDR3 runs from the conserved cysteine through the conserved F or W. D genes are given only for firm matches. Not all rows give a size; the values are once, few, many and, for expanded clones, a class.

J,D,V,size,DNA,CDR3
TRBJ1-2,TRBD1,TRBV6-5,-,TGTGCCAGCAGGAGCAGGGACAGGGGGAACTATGGCTACACCTTC,CASRSRDRGNYGYTF
TRBJ1-5,TRBD1,TRBV7-9,-,TGTGCCAGCAGCCGTTGGGACAGCCCATATAGCAATCAGCCCCAGCATTTT,CASSRWDSPYSNQPQHF
TRBJ1-3,-,TRBV18,-,TGTGCCAGCTCACCAGAGACAGATGGAAACACCATATATTTT,CASSPETDGNTIYF
TRBJ1-1,-,TRBV18,once,TGTGCCAGCTCACCCGCGGGGAAAGACACTGAAGCTTTCTTT,CASSPAGKDTEAFF
TRBJ1-1,-,TRBV20-1,-,TGCAGTGCTAGTTTTGGAACGGACGCGGACTCTGGGGCTTTCTTT,CSASFGTDADSGAFF
TRBJ2-3,TRBD1,TRBV6-5,-,TGTGCCAGCAGCCCGGGACAGGGGTCCTCAGATACGCAGTATTTT,CASSPGQGSSDTQYF
TRBJ2-5,TRBD2,TRBV7-2,-,TGTGCCAGCAGCACCGATAGTTCGGGGGGGCGAGAGACCCAGTACTTC,CASSTDSSGGRETQYF
TRBJ1-6,TRBD1,TRBV11-2,-,TGTGCCAGCAGCTTTGACAGGGTCAATTCACCCCTCCACTTT,CASSFDRVNSPLHF
TRBJ2-1,-,TRBV30,-,TGTGCCTGGAAGTTGAACAGGGAAAATGAGCAGTTCTTC,CAWKLNRENEQFF
TRBJ1-2,TRBD1,TRBV28,-,TGTGCCAGCAGTGTAGGGACAGGGGTGTCACCCCCTTATGGCTACACCTTC,CASSVGTGVSPPYGYTF
TRBJ2-7,-,TRBV5-1,-,TGCGCCAGCCAGACCGGGACTGCTGGCTACGAGCAGTACTTC,CASQTGTAGYEQYF
TRBJ2-7,-,TRBV15,-,TGTGCCACCAGCAGAGATTGGAAAGGAGCCTACGAGCAGTACTTC,CATSRDWKGAYEQYF
TRBJ2-7,-,TRBV9,-,TGTGCCAGCAGCGCCTTTTCGACAGACTACGAGCAGTACTTC,CASSAFSTDYEQYF
TRBJ2-2,-,TRBV27,-,TGTGCCAGCAGATGGGGCAGGGGGGACACCGGGGAGCTGTTTTTT,CASRWGRGDTGELFF
TRBJ2-5,-,TRBV6-5,-,TGTGCCAGCAGCGCGGGACAAGAGACCCAGTACTTC,CASSAGQETQYF
TRBJ1-2,-,TRBV28,-,TGTGCCAGCAGTTTAAGGAGGACTAACTATGGCTACACCTTC,CASSLRRTNYGYTF
TRBJ2-3,-,TRBV4-3,-,TGCGCCAGCAGCCAAGATTTCAATAGGCAGTATTTT,CASSQDFNRQYF